These 27 T cell receptor beta chains came from one sample sequenced in a study of blood T cell repertoires in COVID-19. Sequencing was performed with immunoSEQ multiplex PCR; in TCRdb, only in-frame clones are kept and a portion is missing. The sample holds 70,000 or so clones, around nine tenths seen once. The source material was peripheral blood. These receptors originate from a human donor in a cohort sampled during active COVID-19.

The chain couples TRBV5-1 to TRBJ2-5; TRBD2 is a possible D gene (6 bases). Germline CDR1 SGHRS, CDR2 YFSETQ. With 5 bases removed from V and 2 bases from J, the gap between germline ends came to 19 bases. The CDR3 totals 16 residues. DNA of the CDR3: TGCGCCAGCAGTCGAAGAACCGGGAGTACTCAAGAGACCCAGTACTTC. This translates into CASSRRTGSTQETQYF.

The V gene is TRBV7-9, the J gene TRBJ2-3, with 8 bases that match TRBD2. Germline CDR1 reads SEHNR; CDR2 reads FQNEAQ (reference sequence). With V trimmed by 5 bases and J by 9 bases, 4 bases remained unmatched. This CDR3 spans 12 amino acids. The CDR3 bases are TGTGCCAGCAGCGGGACTAGTAGGACGCAGTATTTT. Translated: CASSGTSRTQYF.

The CDR3 region is CASSVLTLAGGQDTQYF. The CDR3 DNA reads TGTGCCAGCAGTGTCCTAACACTAGCGGGAGGGCAAGATACGCAGTATTTT. This chain uses TRBV7-9 with TRBJ2-3; 13 bases match TRBD2. The CDR3 runs 17 residues. Trimming removed 6 bases from V and 5 bases from J; junction bases left unmatched: 11. Germline assignment: CDR1 SEHNR and CDR2 FQNEAQ (reference sequence).

The DNA for the CDR3 is TGTGCCAGCAGCATACCACTGACAAGATACAATGAGCAGTTCTTC. Translated: CASSIPLTRYNEQFF. The rearrangement joins TRBV7-2 to TRBJ2-1; D ambiguous. V dropped 5 bases and J dropped 4 bases, with 15 bases sitting between them. The CDR3 runs to 15 residues. CDR1 is SGHTA, CDR2 FQGNSA, per germline.

This sequence joins TRBV7-8 and TRBJ2-1; D uncertain. The V gene lost 5 bases and the J gene lost 3 bases, with 17 bases spanning the gap. The CDR3 totals 16 residues. Per germline, CDR1 SGHVS and CDR2 FQNEAQ. The CDR3 nucleotides read TGTGCCAGCAGCCGCACGCAAGACTTCTACTACAATGAGCAGTTCTTC. Translation: CASSRTQDFYYNEQFF.

This chain links TRBV7-9 with TRBJ2-1; 7 nucleotides agree with TRBD1. The CDR3 consists of 13 residues. The germline V gene encodes CDR1 SEHNR and CDR2 FQNEAQ (reference sequence). After removal of 6 bases from V and 6 bases from J, the junction contained 5 bases not matched to a gene. This CDR3 is CASRYRGSNEQFF. The CDR3 coding sequence is TGTGCCAGCAGATACAGGGGTTCCAATGAGCAGTTCTTC.

This clone has just one count. The chain uses TRBV7-3 and TRBJ1-1, with D possibly matching TRBD1 (5 bases). The CDR3 covers 18 residues. Germline CDR1 SGHTA, CDR2 FQGTGA. V was clipped by 1 base and J by 4 bases, with 22 bases between them. The CDR3 here is CASSLRVREGKFSTEAFF. CDR3 bases: TGTGCCAGCAGCTTAAGGGTTCGGGAGGGGAAGTTCAGCACTGAAGCTTTCTTT.

The CDR3 region is CASRATWGGSQPQHF. CDR3 sequence (DNA): TGTGCCAGCAGAGCAACCTGGGGGGGAAGTCAGCCCCAGCATTTT. The gene calls are TRBV6-5 and TRBJ1-5, with a tentative D call TRBD1 (5 bases). This CDR3 has 15 residues. Deletions cut 6 bases from V and 6 bases from J, with 18 bases between. From germline, CDR1 is MNHEY and CDR2 SVGAGI.

The chain carries TRBV6-4 and TRBJ2-1; 12 bases are a match to TRBD2. The germline V gene has CDR1 MRHNA and CDR2 SNTAGT. This CDR3 is 16 amino acids long. V lost 10 bases, J lost 0 bases, and 7 bases stayed unmatched. The CDR3 nucleotides are TGTGCCATCGGAGGACTAGCGGGGAGCTCCTACAATGAGCAGTTCTTC. This gives the protein CAIGGLAGSSYNEQFF.

This chain uses TRBV4-1 with TRBJ2-2; TRBD2 aligns across 11 bases. V was clipped by 4 bases and J by 5 bases; unmatched bases: 9. Germline V lookup: CDR1 MGHRA, CDR2 YSYEKL. The CDR3 has 17 residues. Here the CDR3 DNA reads TGCGCCAGCAGCCTCCTCCTAGCGGGAGGATGGACCGGGGAGCTGTTTTTT. This translates into CASSLLLAGGWTGELFF.

This chain joins TRBV15 and TRBJ2-3; 14 bases fit TRBD2. V lost 1 base to trimming and J lost 5 bases; unmatched junction nucleotides: 8. Germline CDR1 reads LNHNV; CDR2 reads YYDKDF (reference sequence). CDR3 length: 18 amino acids. The CDR3 reads CATSRGRGLAGEQDTQYF. CDR3 sequence (DNA): TGTGCCACCAGCAGAGGGAGGGGACTAGCGGGAGAACAAGATACGCAGTATTTT.

The chain has TRBV19 and TRBJ1-2; D remains unclear. Trimming took 1 base from V and 8 from J, leaving 14 bases between them. Germline V gene sequence: CDR1 LNHDA, CDR2 SQIVND (reference sequence). This CDR3 region has 14 residues. DNA of the CDR3: TGTGCCAGTAGTATAGTGGACCGCGGGAGGGGCTACACCTTC. The encoded protein is CASSIVDRGRGYTF.

This sequence joins TRBV6-5 and TRBJ2-5; 14 bases are shared with TRBD2. Germline CDR1 reads MNHEY; CDR2 reads SVGAGI. This CDR3 contains 14 residues. V trimming: 9 bases; J trimming: 5 bases; junction bases outside the gene matches: 5. Here the CDR3 reads CARRLAGGEETQYF. The CDR3 DNA reads TGTGCCAGGAGACTAGCGGGAGGGGAGGAGACCCAGTACTTC.

J is TRBJ2-7 and V is TRBV5-6; 12 bases align to TRBD2. V shed 4 bases, J shed 6 bases, and the junction held 8 bases outside the gene matches. The CDR3 length is 15 residues. Per the germline V gene, CDR1 is SGHDT and CDR2 is YYEEEE. The CDR3 spells CASSLLAGGPGEQYF. The DNA of the CDR3 is TGTGCCAGCAGCCTGCTAGCGGGAGGGCCCGGCGAGCAGTACTTC.

The chain couples TRBV28 to TRBJ2-1; perhaps TRBD2 as D (6 bases). Between the trimmed V and J ends, which lost 5 bases and 6 bases, there was a span of 14 bases. Germline loops: CDR1 MDHEN, CDR2 SYDVKM. This CDR3 is 14 amino acids long. In DNA, the CDR3 is TGTGCCAGCAGTCCCCCGGCGGGGACCAATGAGCAGTTCTTC. Its translation is CASSPPAGTNEQFF.

This rearrangement joins TRBV5-4 to TRBJ2-3, with TRBD2 matching 7 bases. This CDR3 is built from 14 residues. CDR1 and CDR2 from the germline V gene are SGHNT and YYREEE (reference sequence). The trim removed 3 bases at V and 2 bases at J, leaving 3 bases unmatched. CDR3 coding DNA: TGTGCCAGCAGCTGGAGCGGGACCACAGATACGCAGTATTTT. Its translation is CASSWSGTTDTQYF. Full variable domain (remainder filled in from reference TRBV5-4 and TRBJ2-3): ETGVTQSPTHLIKTRGQQVTLRCSSQSGHNTVSWYQQALGQGPQFIFQYYREEENGRGNFPPRFSGLQFPNYSSELNVNALELDDSALYLCASSWSGTTDTQYFGPGTRLTVL.

This clone has only a few counts. The chain employs TRBV7-6 and TRBJ2-2; D perhaps matches TRBD1 (5 bases). The CDR3 is 13 residues long. Germline loops: CDR1 SGHVS, CDR2 FNYEAQ. Trimming stripped 1 base from V and 6 bases from J, with 6 bases between. The CDR3 here is CASSLGQPGELFF. The CDR3 DNA reads TGTGCCAGCAGCTTAGGACAGCCCGGGGAGCTGTTTTTT.

This rearrangement joins TRBV5-4 to TRBJ1-2; the D is unclear. V was clipped by 0 bases and J by 4 bases, with 10 bases between them. The CDR3 sequence is 14 residues long. Germline V gives CDR1 SGHNT, CDR2 YYREEE (reference sequence). The CDR3 loop reads CASSLEDAAYGYTF. In DNA form, the CDR3 reads TGTGCCAGCAGCTTGGAGGATGCGGCCTATGGCTACACCTTC.

V gene TRBV11-2 combines with J gene TRBJ2-7; D is undetermined. Germline V gene lookup returns CDR1 SGHAT and CDR2 FQNNGV. Trimming stripped 0 bases from V and 12 bases from J, with 9 bases between. The CDR3 sequence is 11 residues long. CDR3 sequence: CASSLEGAPYF. In DNA, the CDR3 is TGTGCCAGCAGCTTAGAGGGCGCCCCGTACTTC.

The chain combines TRBV7-8 with TRBJ2-2; D unresolved. The CDR3 extends over 17 amino acids. The V gene lost 3 bases and the J gene lost 6 bases, with 20 bases spanning the gap. Germline V lookup: CDR1 SGHVS, CDR2 FQNEAQ. In DNA, the CDR3 is TGTGCCAGCAGCTTCATAGAAACGAAGAACACAGCCGGGGAGCTGTTTTTT. Residues: CASSFIETKNTAGELFF. Combining the CDR3 with reference TRBV7-8 and TRBJ2-2 gives the whole variable domain GAGVSQSPRYKVAKRGQDVALRCDPISGHVSLFWYQQALGQGPEFLTYFQNEAQLDKSGLPSDRFFAERPEGSVSTLKIQRTQQEDSAVYLCASSFIETKNTAGELFFGEGSRLTVL.

J is TRBJ1-2 and V is TRBV21-1; TRBD1, the D gene given by the table, was not confirmed from the DNA. TRBV21-1 is shown as a pseudogene. The CDR3 is 14 residues long. CDR3 residues: CASSKALAVYGYTF. CDR3 in DNA: TGTGCCAGCAGCAAAGCTTTGGCAGTCTATGGCTACACCTTC.

V gene TRBV18 combines with J gene TRBJ1-1; 7 nucleotides match TRBD1. Germline V gene data show CDR1 as KGHSH and CDR2 as LQKENI. The CDR3 extends over 15 amino acids. Trimming at V came to 3 bases and at J to 1 base, leaving 5 bases not matched to a gene. This CDR3 is CASSPLQGTNTEAFF. The CDR3 DNA reads TGTGCCAGCTCACCTCTACAGGGGACGAACACTGAAGCTTTCTTT.

This clone was seen once. This chain joins TRBV19 and TRBJ2-5, with D possibly TRBD1 on 6 matching bases. Trimming cost V 1 base and J 0 bases, with 9 bases left between them. The germline gives CDR1 LNHDA, CDR2 SQIVND (reference sequence). The CDR3 is 15 residues long. This chain's CDR3 is CASSIGGTNQETQYF. The DNA for the CDR3 is TGTGCCAGTAGTATAGGGGGGACAAACCAAGAGACCCAGTACTTC.

The sample holds one count of this clone. The CDR3 reads CASSPNWVRYEQYF. In DNA, the CDR3 is TGTGCCAGCTCACCTAATTGGGTGCGGTACGAGCAGTACTTC. The gene calls are TRBV18 and TRBJ2-7; unclear D gene. Trimming left V 3 bases short and J 4 bases short, with 13 bases between. The V gene's germline CDR1 is KGHSH and CDR2 LQKENI. This CDR3 region has 14 residues.

A remark on this clone: This sample includes further DNA sequences coding for the same CDR3. The chain employs TRBV5-1 and TRBJ2-1, with 7 nucleotides matching TRBD2. The CDR3 runs 15 residues. Germline CDR1 and CDR2: SGHRS and YFSETQ. Germline trimming cut 1 base from V and 1 base from J; bases unmatched to any gene: 2. The CDR3 DNA reads TGCGCCAGCAGCTTGACGGGAGGTTCCTACAATGAGCAGTTCTTC. This codes for CASSLTGGSYNEQFF.

This clone was observed once. This sequence joins TRBV24-1 and TRBJ2-1; 12 bases are shared with TRBD2. Germline loops: CDR1 KGHDR, CDR2 SFDVKD. With 9 bases clipped from V and 8 bases from J, the junction kept 13 bases outside the gene matches. The length of the CDR3 is 16 residues. The CDR3 protein is CATGEPSGRARDEQFF. The CDR3 DNA reads TGTGCCACCGGGGAACCTAGCGGGAGGGCTAGGGATGAGCAGTTCTTC.

V and J are TRBV28 and TRBJ1-1, with TRBD1 matching 7 bases. J gave up 0 bases and V 3 bases, and 10 bases lay outside the gene matches. The CDR3 has 17 residues. Germline CDR1 reads MDHEN; CDR2 reads SYDVKM. Here the CDR3 DNA reads TGTGCCAGCAGTTTGGCTAAGTGGGACAGTCTGAACACTGAAGCTTTCTTT. Translation gives CASSLAKWDSLNTEAFF.